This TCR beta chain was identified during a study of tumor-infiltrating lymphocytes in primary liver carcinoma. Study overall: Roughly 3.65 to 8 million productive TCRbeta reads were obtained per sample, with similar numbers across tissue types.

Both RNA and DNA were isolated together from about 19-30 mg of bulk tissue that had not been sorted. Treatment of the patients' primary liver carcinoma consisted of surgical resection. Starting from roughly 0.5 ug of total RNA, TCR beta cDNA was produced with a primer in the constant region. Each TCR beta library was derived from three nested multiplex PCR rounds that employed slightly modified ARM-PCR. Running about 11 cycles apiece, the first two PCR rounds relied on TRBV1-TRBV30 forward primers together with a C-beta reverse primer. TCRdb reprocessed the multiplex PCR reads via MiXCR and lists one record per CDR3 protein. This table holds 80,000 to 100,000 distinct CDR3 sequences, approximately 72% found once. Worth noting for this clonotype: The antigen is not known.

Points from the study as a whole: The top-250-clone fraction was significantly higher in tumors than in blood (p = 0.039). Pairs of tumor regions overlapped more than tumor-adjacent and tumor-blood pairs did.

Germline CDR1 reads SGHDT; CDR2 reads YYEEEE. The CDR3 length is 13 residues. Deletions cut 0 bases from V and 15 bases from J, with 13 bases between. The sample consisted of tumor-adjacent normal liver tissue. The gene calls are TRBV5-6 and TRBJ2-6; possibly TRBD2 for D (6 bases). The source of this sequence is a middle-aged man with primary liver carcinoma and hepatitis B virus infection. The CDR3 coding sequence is TGTGCCAGCAGCTTGGGCGGGGCCAACAACCTGACTTTC. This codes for CASSLGGANNLTF. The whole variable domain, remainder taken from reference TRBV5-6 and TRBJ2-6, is DAGVTQSPTHLIKTRGQQVTLRCSPKSGHDTVSWYQQALGQGPQFIFQYYEEEERQRGNFPDRFSGHQFPNYSSELNVNALLLGDSALYLCASSLGGANNLTFGAGSRLTVL.